This T cell receptor (beta chain) was recorded in a study of T cell repertoires in cytomegalovirus infection. Across the whole study: As its CMV epitopes, the study selected recently identified HLA-C-restricted and well-studied HLA-B-restricted targets. Public TCR beta signature analysis indicated the presence of both CMV infection and matching HLA type.

TCRdb ran MiXCR on the reads and lists one entry per CDR3 protein. The table has approximately 300,000 distinct CDR3 sequences, just under 25% seen once; the top ten hold 13%. The sample holds a few counts of this clonotype. As yet, its antigen is unknown. Whole-study results and caveats: The ex vivo response was dominated by HLA-C-restricted CMV-specific TCR beta clonotypes. Cumulative frequency of public TCR beta families picked out carriers of CMV plus the relevant HLA.

The CDR3 consists of 14 residues. Deletions cut 7 bases from V and 0 bases from J, with 11 bases between. The germline gives CDR1 MNHEY, CDR2 SMNVEV (reference sequence). This receptor was obtained from a human donor in good health (CMV status not recorded). Some clones in this sample may be carry-over from other donors' samples. The chain employs TRBV27 and TRBJ2-3; D possibly corresponds to TRBD1 (5 bases). The material sequenced was cultured PBMCs, taken from culture after CMV antigen stimulation. CDR3 coding DNA: TGTGCCAGCAAGGGGCAGACTAGCACAGATACGCAGTATTTT. It yields the protein CASKGQTSTDTQYF.